These 3 T cell receptor beta chains originate from one sample sequenced in a study of T cells in Graves' hyperthyroidism and ophthalmopathy. Regions amplified from RNA transcripts were the TCR beta CDR3 regions. HTBI primers were the set used in a first-round RT-PCR of the TCR CDR3. TCRdb itself ran the multiplex PCR reads through MiXCR, one entry per CDR3 protein. This table holds a few hundred thousand distinct CDR3 sequences, approximately 15% found once. Sequences were obtained from blood. These receptors were collected from a woman aged 40 to 55 with Graves' hyperthyroidism that later progressed to Graves' ophthalmopathy.

This clonotype has only a few counts. The V gene is TRBV2, the J gene TRBJ2-6; TRBD1 agrees at 9 bases. Unmatched junction bases numbered 9, after V lost 7 bases and J lost 5 bases. The CDR3 has 16 residues. Germline assignment: CDR1 SNHLY and CDR2 FYNNEI. The CDR3 sequence is CASNTGGAGRANVLTF. The CDR3 DNA reads TGTGCCAGCAATACAGGGGGCGCAGGGCGGGCCAACGTCCTGACTTTC.

The sample holds a few counts of this clonotype. With a much larger clone just one base away, this may be a read error. V and J are TRBV27 and TRBJ2-7; TRBD2 is a possible D gene (5 bases). This CDR3 region has 13 residues. Trimming took 6 bases from V and 3 from J, leaving 12 bases between them. Germline V CDR1 and CDR2: MNHEY, SMNVEV (reference sequence). CDR3 region: CASSHPDFYEQYF. The CDR3 bases are TGTGCCAGCAGCCATCCGGACTTCTACGAGCAGTACTTC.

This clonotype was observed a handful of times. The CDR3 DNA reads as TGTGCCAGCTCACCACCGTGGGGGAAGAGCACCGGGGAGCTGTTTTTT. As protein: CASSPPWGKSTGELFF. This chain joins TRBV18 and TRBJ2-2, with D perhaps being TRBD1 or TRBD2 (5 bases each). Germline assignment: CDR1 KGHSH and CDR2 LQKENI. V lost 0 bases and J 4 bases, leaving 12 bases between the germline ends. The CDR3 extends over 16 amino acids.